This T cell receptor beta chain was observed in a study of T cell responses to AZD1222 COVID-19 vaccine. Whole-study results and caveats: Regions 160-218 and 743-854 held dominance among vaccine-associated CD4 TCRs, which spanned spike. Donors were mostly white British, more females; clonal diversity possibly underestimated. The number of AZD1222 recipients seropositive at baseline was only 5 to 7.

Germline V lookup: CDR1 LNHDA, CDR2 SQIVND (reference sequence). CDR3 length: 14 amino acids. V was clipped by 1 base and J by 5 bases, with 11 bases between them. Comment on this clone: Its antigen is unknown.

Some clones are missing from TCRdb's copy, which holds only in-frame ones; the method was immunoSEQ multiplex PCR. The sample includes fewer than 120,000 clones, around 92% seen only once; the top ten take over 6.5%. The receptor's source is an adult in good health. The specimen comprised peripheral blood, sampled on day 0 of AZD1222 vaccination. The J gene is TRBJ1-2, the V gene TRBV19; D unclear. DNA of the CDR3: TGTGCCAGTAGTATAGGGGCATCTTTTTATGGCTACACCTTC. Translated: CASSIGASFYGYTF.